The 26 T cell receptor beta chains listed next were all sequenced from one sample in a study of T-cell reconstitution after alpha-beta-depleted transplantation in children. Using unique molecular identifiers, the investigators prepared the TCRbeta library. TCRdb re-called the PCR reads with MiXCR, one entry per CDR3 protein. The repertoire consists of some 590,000 distinct CDR3 sequences, with about 10% occurring once and the leading ten covering about 4.2%. The specimen comprised PBMCs from the stem cell graft donor, sampled from the stem cell graft. The receptor set was obtained from a human donor who donated a stem cell graft to a child with acute myeloid leukemia.

This clonotype came up a few times. CDR3 protein: CASSPRQGQYTIYF. DNA for the CDR3: TGTGCCAGCAGCCCCCGACAGGGGCAGTACACCATATATTTT. J is TRBJ1-3 and V is TRBV9; 8 bases are shared with TRBD1. Germline loops: CDR1 SGDLS, CDR2 YYNGEE. The CDR3 has 14 amino acids. The trim removed 4 bases at V and 8 bases at J, leaving 8 bases unmatched.

This clonotype showed up just a few times. V and J are TRBV20-1 and TRBJ2-1; 7 nucleotides align to TRBD2. The CDR3 runs to 16 residues. Trimming at V came to 3 bases and at J to 8 bases, leaving 16 bases not matched to a gene. Germline CDR1 DFQATT, CDR2 SNEGSKA (reference sequence). The CDR3 protein is CSASEASGTPGDEQFF. For the CDR3, the DNA is TGCAGTGCTAGCGAGGCTAGCGGAACCCCGGGGGATGAGCAGTTCTTC.

This clonotype has at least ten counts. The V gene is TRBV7-9, the J gene TRBJ2-1; D call uncertain. Germline CDR1 reads SEHNR; CDR2 reads FQNEAQ (reference sequence). The CDR3 is made up of 13 amino acids. Trimming took off 4 bases at V and 8 bases at J, with 12 bases between the two ends. The chain's CDR3 is CASSSIIHDEQFF. For the CDR3, the DNA is TGTGCCAGCAGCTCGATTATTCATGATGAGCAGTTCTTC.

The chain combines TRBV12-3 or TRBV12-4 with TRBJ2-2; TRBD2 is a possible D gene (5 bases). Trimming removed 4 bases from V and 7 bases from J, with 10 bases in between. This CDR3 contains 13 residues. The CDR3 loop is CASSSRAGGELFF. DNA of the CDR3: TGTGCCAGCAGTTCTAGGGCGGGCGGGGAGCTGTTTTTT.

This clonotype showed up many times. The chain joins TRBV20-1 to TRBJ1-5, with no clear D. Looked up from germline, CDR1 is DFQATT and CDR2 is SNEGSKA (reference sequence). The V gene lost 0 bases and the J gene lost 3 bases, with 12 bases spanning the gap. The CDR3 spans 15 residues. The CDR3 protein is CSARDRRQINQPQHF. The CDR3 nucleotides read TGCAGTGCTAGAGATCGGCGTCAGATCAATCAGCCCCAGCATTTT.

This clonotype has just a few counts. V and J are TRBV20-1 and TRBJ1-1, with 9 bases matching TRBD1. V dropped 5 bases and J dropped 0; count of bases not matched to a gene: 10. The CDR3 is 16 residues long. Germline V gives CDR1 DFQATT, CDR2 SNEGSKA (reference sequence). In nucleotides, the CDR3 is TGCAGTGCTCGCCTACCGGGACAGGGCCTGAACACTGAAGCTTTCTTT. This encodes CSARLPGQGLNTEAFF.

This clonotype was recorded at least ten times. V is TRBV6-4 and J is TRBJ2-7, with TRBD2 matching over 8 bases. V trimming: 10 bases; J trimming: 2 bases; junction bases outside the gene matches: 10. Germline-derived CDR1 and CDR2 are MRHNA and SNTAGT. This CDR3 comprises 14 residues. The CDR3 loop is CATSNSGTAYEQYF. For the CDR3, the DNA is TGTGCCACCTCTAATAGCGGGACCGCCTACGAGCAGTACTTC.

This sequence joins TRBV3-1 and TRBJ1-1; TRBD1 agrees at 9 bases. CDR3 length: 13 residues. The germline gives CDR1 LGHDT, CDR2 YNNKEL (reference sequence). J was trimmed by 6 bases and V by 4 bases; bases with no gene match: 3. The CDR3 reads CASSPQGASEAFF. The CDR3 region has the DNA TGTGCCAGCAGCCCACAGGGGGCTTCTGAAGCTTTCTTT.

This clonotype was found many times. The V call is TRBV7-3, the J call TRBJ2-1; maybe TRBD2 (5 bases). In germline, CDR1 is SGHTA, CDR2 FQGTGA. Trimming took 4 bases from V and 9 from J, leaving 19 bases between them. The CDR3 runs 15 residues. CDR3 in amino acids: CASSSPGRRELEQFF. CDR3 sequence (DNA): TGTGCCAGCAGCTCCCCCGGACGTCGGGAACTTGAGCAGTTCTTC.

This clonotype turned up a few times. The chain uses TRBV5-1 and TRBJ2-7; D gene ambiguous. The CDR3 covers 14 residues. V gave up 0 bases and J gave up 9 bases, with 16 bases separating them. Germline CDR1 is SGHRS and CDR2 is YFSETQ. Here the CDR3 reads CASSLDLGSKGQYF. The CDR3 DNA reads TGCGCCAGCAGCTTGGATCTGGGAAGCAAGGGGCAGTACTTC.

This clonotype has only a few counts. CDR3 coding DNA: TGTGCCAGCAGTTTATTAATCGGGACTAGTTTAGGGTTGAATGAGCAGTTCTTC. Amino acids: CASSLLIGTSLGLNEQFF. The V and J genes are TRBV27 and TRBJ2-1; 8 bases agree with TRBD2. V was clipped by 1 base and J by 7 bases; unmatched bases: 15. CDR3 length equals 18 residues. Germline CDR1 and CDR2: MNHEY and SMNVEV (reference sequence).

This clonotype has a handful of counts. The gene calls are TRBV24-1 and TRBJ2-2; tentative D call: TRBD1 (5 bases). Deletions cut 6 bases from V and 5 bases from J, with 12 bases between. Germline CDR1 is KGHDR and CDR2 is SFDVKD. The CDR3 has 14 residues. The CDR3 loop is CATSYTGLTGELFF. The CDR3 bases are TGTGCCACCAGTTACACAGGTCTGACCGGGGAGCTGTTTTTT.

The genes are TRBV10-3 and TRBJ2-5; D uncertain. Germline CDR1 reads ENHRY; CDR2 reads SYGVKD. CDR3 size: 13 residues. Between the trimmed V and J ends, which lost 4 bases and 4 bases, there was a span of 10 bases. CDR3 DNA: TGTGCCATCAGTGCAGGCGTGGGAGAGACCCAGTACTTC. Translating it yields CAISAGVGETQYF.

This clonotype was picked up a small number of times. The chain has TRBV5-1 and TRBJ2-5; 7 nucleotides align to TRBD2. V lost 2 bases and J lost 0; bases outside the gene matches: 4. Germline CDR1 reads SGHRS; CDR2 reads YFSETQ. CDR3 size: 15 residues. CDR3 sequence: CASSFGGSHQETQYF. The CDR3 bases are TGCGCCAGCAGCTTTGGCGGGAGCCACCAAGAGACCCAGTACTTC. The full variable domain, rest sourced from reference TRBV5-1 and TRBJ2-5, is KAGVTQTPRYLIKTRGQQVTLSCSPISGHRSVSWYQQTPGQGLQFLFEYFSETQRNKGNFPGRFSGRQFSNSRSEMNVSTLELGDSALYLCASSFGGSHQETQYFGPGTRLLVL.

At least ten counts were recorded for this clonotype. This chain uses TRBV7-2 with TRBJ2-1; no clear D gene. Germline loops: CDR1 SGHTA, CDR2 FQGNSA. The CDR3 extends over 13 amino acids. Trimming took off 0 bases at V and 7 bases at J, with 7 bases between the two ends. The CDR3 coding sequence is TGTGCCAGCAGCTTAGCGCTAGGAAATGAGCAGTTCTTC. It specifies CASSLALGNEQFF.

The chain links TRBV29-1 to TRBJ1-2, with D unresolved. V was pared by 2 bases and J by 0 bases, with 10 bases between. The CDR3 consists of 14 residues. In germline, CDR1 is SQVTM, CDR2 ANQGSEA. The CDR3, as DNA: TGCAGCGTTGAAACTGACAATACTAACTATGGCTACACCTTC. Amino acids: CSVETDNTNYGYTF.

The chain joins TRBV7-2 to TRBJ2-1; the match to TRBD2 covers 7 bases. V was clipped by 0 bases and J by 4 bases; unmatched bases: 0. Per germline, CDR1 SGHTA and CDR2 FQGNSA. The CDR3 sequence is 14 residues long. Written as DNA, the CDR3 is TGTGCCAGCAGCTTAGCACTAGCGTACAATGAGCAGTTCTTC. It is translated as CASSLALAYNEQFF.

The chain carries TRBV7-2 and TRBJ2-1; D not resolved. Germline V gene data show CDR1 as SGHTA and CDR2 as FQGNSA. The CDR3 totals 15 residues. V lost 7 bases and J 0 bases, leaving 13 bases between the germline ends. The CDR3 loop reads CASTGGSSSYNEQFF. The CDR3 DNA is TGTGCCAGCACAGGTGGATCCTCCTCCTACAATGAGCAGTTCTTC.

This clonotype was recorded many times. The V call is TRBV29-1, the J call TRBJ2-1, with D tentatively TRBD2 (5 bases). The CDR3 is made up of 13 amino acids. Germline V gene data show CDR1 as SQVTM and CDR2 as ANQGSEA. Trimming took 3 bases from V and 6 from J, leaving 12 bases between them. CDR3: CSVEALGSNEQFF. The CDR3 region has the DNA TGCAGCGTTGAGGCACTAGGCAGCAATGAGCAGTTCTTC.

V gene TRBV3-1 combines with J gene TRBJ2-1; 14 positions agree with TRBD2. CDR3 length: 15 amino acids. Germline loops: CDR1 LGHDT, CDR2 YNNKEL (reference sequence). Trimming took 3 bases from V and 10 from J; bases not matched to a gene: 5. The CDR3 bases are TGTGCCAGCAGCCAGGGACTAGCGGGGGCCGGGGAGCAGTTCTTC. It codes for CASSQGLAGAGEQFF.

Only a few counts were recorded for this clonotype. This chain uses TRBV7-2 with TRBJ2-1, with D unclear. In germline, CDR1 is SGHTA, CDR2 FQGNSA. V gave up 6 bases and J gave up 7 bases, with 19 bases separating them. There are 15 residues in the CDR3. CDR3 residues: CASSEWVTPRNEQFF. The CDR3 DNA is TGTGCCAGCAGTGAATGGGTAACTCCAAGGAATGAGCAGTTCTTC.

The rearrangement links TRBV18 to TRBJ2-1; TRBD1 aligns across 8 bases. The germline V gene has CDR1 KGHSH and CDR2 LQKENI. The V and J ends lost 3 bases and 5 bases, in that order; junction bases with no gene match: 6. The CDR3 runs 15 residues. The DNA of the CDR3 is TGTGCCAGCTCACCTCGGCAGGGGGCGGACAATGAGCAGTTCTTC. Translated: CASSPRQGADNEQFF.

This clonotype was picked up a small number of times. The V call is TRBV7-3, the J call TRBJ2-2; 14 bases align to TRBD2. Germline CDR1 is SGHTA and CDR2 is FQGTGA. The CDR3 sequence is 17 residues long. The V segment lost 7 bases and the J segment 5 bases; nucleotides outside the gene matches: 9. For the CDR3, the DNA is TGTGCCAGCACTCAGGGACTAGCGGGAGTTCTAACCGGGGAGCTGTTTTTT. It specifies CASTQGLAGVLTGELFF.

This clonotype was observed many times. The rearrangement joins TRBV30 to TRBJ2-2, with 7 bases identical to TRBD1. CDR1 is GTSNPN, CDR2 SVGIG, per germline (reference sequence). V lost 6 bases and J lost 3; bases outside the gene matches: 1. CDR3 size: 12 residues. The CDR3 bases are TGTGCCTGCACAGGGGACACCGGGGAGCTGTTTTTT. It is translated as CACTGDTGELFF.

The rearrangement uses TRBV5-1 and TRBJ2-2; 7 bases fit TRBD2. This CDR3 is 14 amino acids long. CDR1 is SGHRS, CDR2 YFSETQ, per germline. Trimming took 4 bases from V and 3 from J; bases not matched to a gene: 3. The CDR3 bases are TGCGCCAGCAGCCCCCTAGCGGACACCGGGGAGCTGTTTTTT. Protein product: CASSPLADTGELFF.

This clonotype showed up just once. A read error may be the cause here, since a much bigger clone is one base away. CDR3 bases: TGTGCCAGCAGTCGGGGGACTAGCGGGACCTCCTACAATGAGCAGTTCTTC. Translated, it gives CASSRGTSGTSYNEQFF. This chain connects TRBV12-3 or TRBV12-4 to TRBJ2-1; 13 nucleotides line up with TRBD2. The V and J ends lost 5 bases and 0 bases, in that order; junction bases with no gene match: 4. This CDR3 region has 17 residues.